Reported below is one T cell receptor beta chain. Its antigen is not identified. These data are taken from a study of CD8 T cells in ankylosing spondylitis. Overall study findings and caveats: Matched ankylosing spondylitis synovial fluid reportedly contained a significantly enriched population of disease-linked clones. A TCR beta motif made of fewer than 10 highly homologous variants seemed typical of ankylosing spondylitis blood.

TCR beta libraries were made by quantitative 5'-RACE with molecular barcodes. TCRdb analysed the 5' RACE reads with MiXCR anew, one entry per CDR3 protein. The sample lists some 290,000 distinct CDR3 sequences; around 18% were seen once. Germline V gene lookup returns CDR1 SGHRS and CDR2 YFSETQ. V shed 2 bases, J shed 1 base, and the junction held 5 bases outside the gene matches. There are 15 residues in the CDR3. The rearrangement links TRBV5-1 to TRBJ1-1; 7 bases line up with TRBD1. Specimen: blood, either unsorted or a sorted T cell fraction (not recorded which). This clonotype was obtained from a male donor with ankylosing spondylitis or in good health (not recorded which). The CDR3 DNA is TGCGCCAGCAGCTTAACAGGGGAGGGGAACACTGAAGCTTTCTTT. It codes for CASSLTGEGNTEAFF.